What follows are 19 T cell receptor beta chains derived from one specimen sequenced in a study of shared clonotypes between healthy human individuals. Profiled with immunoSEQ multiplex PCR; TCRdb holds only in-frame clones, not every one. The data show around 2,100,000 clones, with approximately 95% seen just once and 1% to 1.5% held by the top ten. Naive CD8 cells lacked CD45RO, underwent positive selection for CCR7 and left out terminally differentiated effector memory CD45RA+ cells. Sequences were obtained from naive CD8+ T cells sorted from blood. The receptors originated from a man younger than 30 in good health.

This clone was seen only once. V usage is TRBV6-7 and J usage is TRBJ2-6; D is unclear. TRBV6-7 belongs to the ORF category, with a function that is uncertain. There are 15 residues in the CDR3. V lost 6 bases and J lost 0, with 9 bases in between. Here the CDR3 reads CASSSMRSGANVLTF. CDR3 nucleotides: TGTGCCAGCAGCTCCATGCGCTCTGGGGCCAACGTCCTGACTTTC.

This chain uses TRBV25-1 with TRBJ2-5; TRBD2 is a possible D gene (5 bases). CDR1 MGHDK and CDR2 SYGVNS come from the germline V gene. Trimming took 8 bases from V and 4 from J, leaving 8 bases between them. The CDR3 runs 11 residues. The CDR3 here is CASGEGETQYF. The CDR3 region has the DNA TGTGCCAGCGGAGAGGGAGAGACCCAGTACTTC.

Worth noting for this clone: An end of the junction does not agree with germline; a read error may underlie this. This chain connects TRBV5-6 to TRBJ1-6; 7 positions agree with TRBD1. The CDR3 totals 13 residues. Germline V gene lookup returns CDR1 SGHDT and CDR2 YYEEEE. The CDR3 DNA is TGTGCCAGCAGCGTAGACCCCGGGACAGAAGAAAACTTT. It codes for CASSVDPGTEENF.

This clone was observed a handful of times. The V and J genes are TRBV27 and TRBJ1-6, with D uncertain. V was pared by 0 bases and J by 7 bases, with 10 bases between. The CDR3 extends over 15 amino acids. Looked up from germline, CDR1 is MNHEY and CDR2 is SMNVEV (reference sequence). The CDR3 bases are TGTGCCAGCAGTTTATCCGCAAGTTCCAATTCACCCCTCCACTTT. Translated, it gives CASSLSASSNSPLHF.

The J gene is TRBJ2-7, the V gene TRBV5-6; D unresolved. The germline CDR1 and CDR2 sequences are SGHDT and YYEEEE. The V end lost 2 bases, the J end lost 5 bases, and 11 bases lay between the germline ends. The CDR3 runs to 13 residues. The CDR3 loop is CASSLGQRHEQYF. The CDR3 DNA reads as TGTGCCAGCAGCTTAGGCCAGAGACACGAGCAGTACTTC.

This clone appeared once. The chain recombines TRBV27 with TRBJ2-3; 15 bases align to TRBD2. Per the germline V gene, CDR1 is MNHEY and CDR2 is SMNVEV (reference sequence). Trimming cost V 4 bases and J 3 bases; bases outside gene matches: 5. There are 17 residues in the CDR3. CDR3 sequence: CASSSGLAGGPTDTQYF. CDR3 nucleotide sequence: TGTGCCAGCAGTTCTGGACTAGCGGGGGGGCCTACAGATACGCAGTATTTT.

The chain combines TRBV5-8 with TRBJ2-7; 7 positions agree with TRBD1. CDR1 is SGHTS and CDR2 is YDEGEE in the germline V gene. The CDR3 loop spans 14 amino acids. J was trimmed by 4 bases and V by 4 bases; bases with no gene match: 8. CDR3 in amino acids: CASSIQGNYYEQYF. CDR3 DNA: TGTGCCAGCAGCATACAGGGGAACTATTACGAGCAGTACTTC.

V and J are TRBV11-2 and TRBJ2-2; D gene ambiguous. Germline V gives CDR1 SGHAT, CDR2 FQNNGV. The CDR3 loop spans 12 amino acids. The V end was cut by 3 bases, the J end by 5 bases, with 4 bases between. The CDR3 protein is CASSFNTGELFF. The CDR3 bases are TGTGCCAGCAGCTTTAATACCGGGGAGCTGTTTTTT.

The gene calls are TRBV13 and TRBJ1-1; 7 positions agree with TRBD1. CDR1 PRHDT and CDR2 FYEKMQ come from the germline V gene (reference sequence). V shed 4 bases, J shed 3 bases, and the junction held 20 bases outside the gene matches. The CDR3 has 19 residues. The CDR3 nucleotides read TGTGCCAGCAGCTCTTTTTCCGGGACAGAGACTTTTGTGGACACTGAAGCTTTCTTT. Its translation: CASSSFSGTETFVDTEAFF.

This chain links TRBV6-1 with TRBJ2-7; D remains unclear. With 4 bases removed from V and 0 bases from J, the gap between germline ends came to 7 bases. The CDR3 totals 13 residues. Germline V gene data show CDR1 as MNHNS and CDR2 as SASEGT. Here the CDR3 reads CASSVRLSYEQYF. The CDR3 DNA reads TGTGCCAGCAGTGTGCGCCTCTCCTACGAGCAGTACTTC.

The gene calls are TRBV9 and TRBJ2-5; D gene ambiguous. CDR1 is SGDLS, CDR2 YYNGEE, per germline. This CDR3 has 15 residues. V was cut by 1 base and J by 1 base, with 11 bases left in between. The CDR3 protein is CASSVMTDSQETQYF. As DNA, the CDR3 is TGTGCCAGCAGCGTAATGACCGATTCCCAAGAGACCCAGTACTTC.

This clone appeared a single time. The V call is TRBV4-3, the J call TRBJ2-1, with D hard to call. The CDR3 covers 16 residues. Trimming left V 0 bases short and J 7 bases short, with 16 bases between. Germline V gene sequence: CDR1 LGHNA, CDR2 YSLEER. CDR3 bases: TGCGCCAGCAGCCAAGAAGAGGCCCTCCTGGGTAATGAGCAGTTCTTC. Encoded protein: CASSQEEALLGNEQFF.

About this clone: This same CDR3 is encoded by further DNA sequences in the sample. This rearrangement joins TRBV9 to TRBJ2-7; TRBD1 might be the D (5 bases). Trimming left V 0 bases short and J 0 bases short, with 10 bases between. The CDR3 consists of 15 residues. Germline V lookup: CDR1 SGDLS, CDR2 YYNGEE. CDR3 nucleotides: TGTGCCAGCAGCGTAGGCGGACACAGCTCCTACGAGCAGTACTTC. Its protein is CASSVGGHSSYEQYF.

This rearrangement joins TRBV27 to TRBJ2-7, with 7 bases lining up with TRBD2. The J segment lost 1 base and the V segment lost 4 bases, leaving 7 bases of the junction unmatched. Germline V gene sequence: CDR1 MNHEY, CDR2 SMNVEV (reference sequence). The CDR3 is made up of 15 amino acids. The CDR3 is CASSSTPSGSYEQYF. As DNA, the CDR3 is TGTGCCAGCAGTTCAACCCCTAGCGGTTCCTACGAGCAGTACTTC.

This clone was seen once. DNA of the CDR3: TGTGCCAGCAGTTTGACTAGCGAGGGCACCGGGGAGCTGTTTTTT. Its translation: CASSLTSEGTGELFF. V is TRBV28 and J is TRBJ2-2; 8 nucleotides align to TRBD2. The CDR3 totals 15 residues. V lost 3 bases and J lost 4; bases outside the gene matches: 4. Germline V gives CDR1 MDHEN, CDR2 SYDVKM.

The chain couples TRBV7-6 to TRBJ2-7; D perhaps matches TRBD1 (6 bases). V shed 3 bases and J shed 3 bases, with 12 bases lying between them. The CDR3 is 14 residues long. CDR1 and CDR2 (germline): SGHVS, FNYEAQ. CDR3 nucleotides: TGTGCCAGCAGCTTTGGGACAAAGGGCTACGAGCAGTACTTC. This encodes CASSFGTKGYEQYF.

The V gene is TRBV4-1, the J gene TRBJ2-5, with D hard to call. Looked up from germline, CDR1 is MGHRA and CDR2 is YSYEKL. This CDR3 is built from 14 residues. The V end lost 2 bases, the J end lost 5 bases, and 12 bases lay between the germline ends. The CDR3 reads CASSQWVSAETQYF. The DNA for the CDR3 is TGCGCCAGCAGCCAATGGGTCTCTGCGGAGACCCAGTACTTC.

The rearrangement joins TRBV10-3 to TRBJ2-7; weak D call: TRBD2 (6 bases). Germline assignment: CDR1 ENHRY and CDR2 SYGVKD. V lost 2 bases, J lost 0 bases, and 11 bases lay in between. This CDR3 region has 15 residues. The CDR3 sequence: CAISEGGTVSYEQYF. Written as DNA, the CDR3 is TGTGCCATCAGTGAGGGGGGGACTGTCTCCTACGAGCAGTACTTC.

The chain carries TRBV27 and TRBJ2-7; 8 bases are shared with TRBD1. In germline, CDR1 is MNHEY, CDR2 SMNVEV (reference sequence). The CDR3 has 15 residues. Losses at the gene ends were 6 bases for V and 3 bases for J; bases not matched to a gene: 10. This CDR3 is CASSHQAQGDYEQYF. The CDR3 coding sequence is TGTGCCAGCAGCCATCAAGCACAGGGGGACTACGAGCAGTACTTC.